This T cell receptor beta chain was captured in a study of shared clonotypes between healthy human individuals. Study conclusions and caveats: In general, naive subsets displayed greater estimated richness than memory subsets did. Clonotypes which were not shared had lower generation probabilities than clonotypes that all four donors shared. Naive CD4 clonotype sharing across a handful of donors was about 5.3%.

The germline CDR1 and CDR2 sequences are SGHTA and FQGNSA. The CDR3 contains 15 residues. Trimming cost V 4 bases and J 0 bases, with 13 bases left between them. Repertoires were generated with immunoSEQ multiplex PCR, while TCRdb's copy carries only in-frame clones and drops some. The sample holds about 2.1 million clones, approximately 92% seen once. Regarding this clone: The antigen remains unidentified.

Terminally differentiated effector memory CD45RA+ cells were excluded by CCR7 positive selection of CD45RO-negative cells. Donors comprised only Caucasian adults living in Nashville, Tennessee. The clonotype comes from a man aged 18 to 30 in good health. Some clones in this sample may be carry-over from other donors' samples. Source material: naive CD8+ T cells from PBMCs. V and J are TRBV7-2 and TRBJ2-7; D tentatively reads TRBD1 or TRBD2 (6 bases each). CDR3 amino acids: CASSSGGHPSYEQYF. DNA of the CDR3: TGTGCCAGCAGCTCCGGGGGCCACCCCTCCTACGAGCAGTACTTC.